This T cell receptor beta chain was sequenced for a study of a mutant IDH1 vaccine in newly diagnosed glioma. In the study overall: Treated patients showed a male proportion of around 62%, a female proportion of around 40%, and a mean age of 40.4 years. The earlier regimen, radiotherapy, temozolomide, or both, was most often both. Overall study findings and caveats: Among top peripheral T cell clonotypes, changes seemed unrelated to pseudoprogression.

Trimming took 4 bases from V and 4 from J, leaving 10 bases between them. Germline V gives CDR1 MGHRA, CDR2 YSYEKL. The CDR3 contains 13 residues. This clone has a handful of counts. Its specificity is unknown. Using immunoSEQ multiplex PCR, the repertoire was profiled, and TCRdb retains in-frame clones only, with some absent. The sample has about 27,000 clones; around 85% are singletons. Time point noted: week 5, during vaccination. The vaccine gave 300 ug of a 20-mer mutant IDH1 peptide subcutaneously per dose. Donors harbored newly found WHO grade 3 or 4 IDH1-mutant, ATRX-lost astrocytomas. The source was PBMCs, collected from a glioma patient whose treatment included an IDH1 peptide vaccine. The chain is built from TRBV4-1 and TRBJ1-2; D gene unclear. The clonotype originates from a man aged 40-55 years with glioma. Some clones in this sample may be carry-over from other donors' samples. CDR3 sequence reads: CASSLTAVYGYTF. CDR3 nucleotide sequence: TGCGCCAGCAGCCTAACAGCGGTCTATGGCTACACCTTC.